The source of this T cell receptor (beta chain) is a study of T cells expressing NK-cell markers. Study context: Obtained from sorted CD3+CD56+NKG2C+, CD3+CD56+NKG2C- and CD3+CD56-NKG2C+ T cells were the TCR beta repertoires. Eight donors were sequenced, seven testing HCMV-seropositive and one testing seronegative. General observations from the study: One observes that, in several donors, these clonotypes were also the leading ones within the CD3+CD56-NKG2C+ fraction.

With regard to this clonotype: Its antigen is not identified.

Researchers built TCR beta cDNA using 5'RACE template switching with UMIs. TCRdb re-called the 5' RACE reads; one entry per CDR3 protein, DNA not given. This sample lists approximately 420,000 distinct CDR3 sequences; its ten largest clones have about 10%. CDR3 length: 15 residues. The germline CDR1 and CDR2 sequences are SGHKS and YYEKEE (reference sequence). Sequencing was performed on blood T cells: a sorted CD56 or NKG2C T cell subset, CD4+ or CD8+ T cells, or bulk PBMC T cells (not recorded which). V gene TRBV5-5 combines with J gene TRBJ1-1; TCRdb's D call, TRBD1, is unchecked because there is no DNA. The sequence was collected from a woman aged 45-59 years in good health. The CDR3 here is CASSLGWGVNTEAFF.